These 25 T cell receptor beta chains came from one sample sequenced in a study of radiotherapy plus CTLA-4 blockade in lung cancer. Data came from immunoSEQ multiplex PCR; TCRdb stores just in-frame clones and leaves some out. The sample holds 45,000 or so clones, around 77% seen once. The sequencing used peripheral blood, collected from a patient treated with radiotherapy plus ipilimumab. These receptors originate from a human donor with non-small cell lung cancer who had stable disease on radiotherapy plus ipilimumab.

This chain links TRBV11-2 with TRBJ2-3; no clear D gene. V gave up 5 bases and J gave up 0 bases, with 6 bases separating them. The CDR3 has 13 residues. In germline, CDR1 is SGHAT, CDR2 FQNNGV. The chain's CDR3 is CASSLYSTDTQYF. The CDR3 nucleotides read TGTGCCAGCAGCCTATATAGCACAGATACGCAGTATTTT.

This clone is labeled medium-sized. This chain links TRBV2 with TRBJ1-5; D uncertain. The germline V gene has CDR1 SNHLY and CDR2 FYNNEI. The CDR3 is made up of 15 amino acids. V shed 8 bases and J shed 10 bases, with 24 bases lying between them. This CDR3 is CASRPREGRIHPQHF. The DNA of the CDR3 is TGTGCCAGCCGTCCAAGGGAAGGCAGGATTCACCCCCAGCATTTT.

This rearrangement joins TRBV9 to TRBJ1-2; D call uncertain. The CDR3 contains 15 residues. CDR1 and CDR2 (germline): SGDLS, YYNGEE. V was shortened by 1 base and J by 1 base, with 11 bases between the two germline ends. In nucleotides, the CDR3 is TGTGCCAGCAGCGTATCGGGGTCGGTTAACTATGGCTACACCTTC. It is translated as CASSVSGSVNYGYTF.

The chain combines TRBV4-1 with TRBJ1-6, with a tentative D call TRBD1 (5 bases). V was shortened by 3 bases and J by 8 bases, with 8 bases between the two germline ends. Germline assignment: CDR1 MGHRA and CDR2 YSYEKL. The CDR3 extends over 13 amino acids. The DNA for the CDR3 is TGCGCCAGCAGCCAGGGGGGGGATTCACCCCTCCACTTT. Translation gives CASSQGGDSPLHF.

The V call is TRBV5-1, the J call TRBJ2-7, with D hard to call. Germline CDR1 is SGHRS and CDR2 is YFSETQ. The CDR3 has 14 residues. V was cut by 0 bases and J by 2 bases, with 9 bases left in between. CDR3 nucleotides: TGCGCCAGCAGCTTGGCCGAGTGGCCCTACGAGCAGTACTTC. Translation: CASSLAEWPYEQYF.

The gene calls are TRBV28 and TRBJ1-2, with no clear D. The CDR3 consists of 13 residues. The V gene lost 2 bases and the J gene lost 2 bases, with 6 bases spanning the gap. Germline V CDR1 and CDR2: MDHEN, SYDVKM. The CDR3 coding sequence is TGTGCCAGCAGTTTACCCCAGAACTATGGCTACACCTTC. It specifies CASSLPQNYGYTF.

By its share, this clone is large. J is TRBJ1-6 and V is TRBV7-7; D is ambiguous. The CDR3 has 17 residues. Germline V gene sequence: CDR1 SSHAT, CDR2 FNYEAQ (reference sequence). Trimming left V 3 bases short and J 0 bases short, with 12 bases between. The CDR3 spells CASSFRMGSSYNSPLHF. The DNA of the CDR3 is TGTGCCAGCAGCTTCCGGATGGGGAGCTCCTATAATTCACCCCTCCACTTT.

The genes are TRBV6-1 and TRBJ1-1, with D hard to call. The CDR3 is 14 residues long. Trimming took 7 bases from V and 3 from J, leaving 15 bases between them. The germline gives CDR1 MNHNS, CDR2 SASEGT. Written as DNA, the CDR3 is TGTGCCAGCAACGGGATCGGTGGGCACACTGAAGCTTTCTTT. Protein: CASNGIGGHTEAFF.

By sample fraction, this clone is medium-sized. This chain's CDR3 is CASSFLRNSPLHF. CDR3 in DNA: TGTGCCAGCAGTTTCCTCCGTAATTCACCCCTCCACTTT. V is TRBV27 and J is TRBJ1-6; unclear D gene. From germline, CDR1 is MNHEY and CDR2 SMNVEV (reference sequence). Trimming took off 3 bases at V and 6 bases at J, with 6 bases between the two ends. This CDR3 spans 13 amino acids.

The rearrangement joins TRBV28 to TRBJ1-1; tentative D call: TRBD1 (5 bases). V lost 2 bases and J lost 4, with 17 bases in between. The germline V gene has CDR1 MDHEN and CDR2 SYDVKM. The CDR3 has 16 amino acids. The CDR3 nucleotides read TGTGCCAGCAGTTTACGGGGGGGAATCACGGGCACTGAAGCTTTCTTT. It is translated as CASSLRGGITGTEAFF.

J is TRBJ2-4 and V is TRBV25-1, with 9 positions matching TRBD1. Trimming at V came to 2 bases and at J to 9 bases, leaving 11 bases not matched to a gene. The CDR3 contains 16 residues. Germline values: CDR1 MGHDK, CDR2 SYGVNS. This CDR3 is CASSEHRGPGKGIQYF. The CDR3 DNA is TGTGCCAGCAGTGAACACAGGGGGCCGGGTAAAGGCATTCAGTACTTC.

In this sample, this clone turned up once. The V gene is TRBV5-4, the J gene TRBJ2-3; D possibly uses TRBD1 or TRBD2 (5 bases each). V was trimmed by 0 bases and J by 2 bases, leaving 13 bases between them. Germline-derived CDR1 and CDR2 are SGHNT and YYREEE (reference sequence). The CDR3 consists of 16 residues. CDR3 in amino acids: CASSLAWDGTTDTQYF. CDR3 bases: TGTGCCAGCAGCTTGGCGTGGGACGGAACCACAGATACGCAGTATTTT.

CDR3 residues: CASSLVLDSTEAFF. In DNA, the CDR3 is TGTGCCAGCAGCTTAGTTCTGGACAGCACTGAAGCTTTCTTT. The gene calls are TRBV7-9 and TRBJ1-1; tentatively, D is TRBD1 (6 bases). Trimming took off 1 base at V and 4 bases at J, with 10 bases between the two ends. The germline CDR1 and CDR2 sequences are SEHNR and FQNEAQ (reference sequence). The CDR3 contains 14 residues. Together with reference TRBV7-9 and TRBJ1-1, the CDR3 gives the full variable domain: DTGVSQNPRHKITKRGQNVTFRCDPISEHNRLYWYRQTLGQGPEFLTYFQNEAQLEKSRLLSDRFSAERPKGSFSTLEIQRTEQGDSAMYLCASSLVLDSTEAFFGQGTRLTVV.

The V call is TRBV7-6, the J call TRBJ1-2; no definite D call. The CDR3 consists of 13 residues. Trimming cost V 5 bases and J 4 bases, with 11 bases left between them. Germline CDR1 is SGHVS and CDR2 is FNYEAQ. CDR3 residues: CASSPGSSYGYTF. In nucleotides, the CDR3 is TGTGCCAGCAGCCCTGGCAGCTCCTATGGCTACACCTTC.

This clone was seen a few times. The gene calls are TRBV15 and TRBJ2-7; TRBD1 is a possible D gene (6 bases). CDR1 is LNHNV and CDR2 is YYDKDF in the germline V gene (reference sequence). V was shortened by 4 bases and J by 7 bases, with 11 bases between the two germline ends. This CDR3 has 12 residues. The CDR3 is CATSTRGREQYF. The DNA of the CDR3 is TGTGCCACCAGCACCAGGGGCAGGGAGCAGTACTTC.

CDR3 sequence: CASSERLDSRDYGYTF. CDR3 in DNA: TGTGCCAGCAGTGAAAGATTGGACAGTCGAGACTATGGCTACACCTTC. The gene calls are TRBV2 and TRBJ1-2, with a possible D match to TRBD1 (6 bases). The CDR3 is 16 residues long. The ends were cut back, 2 bases at V and 3 bases at J, with 16 bases in the middle. Germline values: CDR1 SNHLY, CDR2 FYNNEI.

This clone was observed a handful of times. CDR3 bases: TGTGCCAGCACCCCGACGGGGCAGGACACCATATATTTT. Encoded protein: CASTPTGQDTIYF. The chain is built from TRBV6-6 and TRBJ1-3; a possible D gene is TRBD1 (5 bases). This CDR3 has 13 residues. V lost 7 bases and J lost 8, with 15 bases in between. CDR1 MNHNY and CDR2 SVGAGI come from the germline V gene (reference sequence).

This clone was detected a few times. The V gene is TRBV9, the J gene TRBJ1-6, with a possible D match to TRBD1 (5 bases). The V gene's germline CDR1 is SGDLS and CDR2 YYNGEE. V was cut by 4 bases and J by 10 bases, with 15 bases left in between. CDR3 length: 14 amino acids. CDR3 in amino acids: CASSTRDYHSPLHF. The CDR3 nucleotides are TGTGCCAGCAGCACCCGGGACTATCACTCACCCCTCCACTTT.

This sequence joins TRBV6-6 and TRBJ2-5; the D is unclear. This CDR3 comprises 11 residues. CDR1 is MNHNY, CDR2 SVGAGI, per germline (reference sequence). Trimming stripped 5 bases from V and 1 base from J, with 2 bases between. The CDR3, as DNA: TGTGCCAGCAGTCTCCAAGAGACCCAGTACTTC. Its translation is CASSLQETQYF.

This clone is classed as medium-sized. The gene calls are TRBV6-5 and TRBJ1-3; possibly TRBD1 for D (6 bases). V was clipped by 6 bases and J by 3 bases, with 9 bases between them. CDR1 is MNHEY and CDR2 is SVGAGI in the germline V gene. The CDR3 contains 13 residues. The CDR3 loop reads CASSKGDGNTIYF. CDR3 sequence (DNA): TGTGCCAGCAGCAAGGGGGATGGAAACACCATATATTTT.

This chain joins TRBV6-5 and TRBJ2-7; 10 bases map to TRBD1. Germline CDR1 MNHEY, CDR2 SVGAGI. J gave up 3 bases and V 6 bases, and 8 bases lay outside the gene matches. CDR3 length equals 15 residues. The CDR3 DNA follows: TGTGCCAGCAGCCAGGGACAGGGGAGAAACTACGAGCAGTACTTC. It codes for CASSQGQGRNYEQYF.

The chain is built from TRBV28 and TRBJ1-1, with 12 bases lining up with TRBD1. This CDR3 has 18 residues. V trimming: 10 bases; J trimming: 4 bases; junction bases outside the gene matches: 19. The germline gives CDR1 MDHEN, CDR2 SYDVKM. The CDR3 DNA reads as TGTGCCACCAAGTCGGGGGGGACAGGGGGCTTTGGGGGCACTGAAGCTTTCTTT. Its translation is CATKSGGTGGFGGTEAFF. The full variable domain, rest sourced from reference TRBV28 and TRBJ1-1, is DVKVTQSSRYLVKRTGEKVFLECVQDMDHENMFWYRQDPGLGLRLIYFSYDVKMKEKGDIPEGYSVSREKKERFSLILESASTNQTSMYLCATKSGGTGGFGGTEAFFGQGTRLTVV.

The chain has TRBV11-2 and TRBJ2-2; D is perhaps TRBD2 (5 bases). Per the germline V gene, CDR1 is SGHAT and CDR2 is FQNNGV. The CDR3 has 14 residues. The V end was cut by 3 bases, the J end by 5 bases, with 10 bases between. Here the CDR3 reads CASSFLRGTGELFF. The CDR3 DNA reads as TGTGCCAGCAGCTTTCTTCGAGGGACCGGGGAGCTGTTTTTT. Drawing the rest from reference TRBV11-2 and TRBJ2-2, the complete variable domain is EAGVAQSPRYKIIEKRQSVAFWCNPISGHATLYWYQQILGQGPKLLIQFQNNGVVDDSQLPKDRFSAERLKGVDSTLKIQPAKLEDSAVYLCASSFLRGTGELFFGEGSRLTVL.

J is TRBJ2-5 and V is TRBV5-4, with 7 bases fitting TRBD1. The end of the DNA fits TRBJ2-7 better, so the J call may be wrong. This CDR3 has 15 residues. The V gene's germline CDR1 is SGHNT and CDR2 YYREEE (reference sequence). CDR3 amino acids: CASSPGQAPSYEQYF. The CDR3 DNA is TGTGCCAGCAGCCCCGGACAGGCTCCCTCCTACGAGCAGTACTTC.

This sequence joins TRBV6-4 and TRBJ2-5, with TRBD1 matching 10 bases. From germline, CDR1 is MRHNA and CDR2 SNTAGT. The CDR3 spans 15 residues. The ends lost 2 bases at V and 5 bases at J; junction bases unmatched: 5. CDR3 in DNA: TGTGCCAGCAGTGACGAGGGACAGGGGAAGGAGACCCAGTACTTC. Amino acid sequence: CASSDEGQGKETQYF.